This entry describes one TCR beta chain. As yet, its antigen is unknown. The sample is drawn from a study of sequential checkpoint blockade in melanoma. Study at large: Randomization was 1:1 between first-line nivolumab→ipilimumab and ipilimumab→nivolumab. Under 25 patients had matched tumor biopsies before treatment and at week 13 after nivolumab or ipilimumab alone.

The CDR3 covers 15 residues. Germline loops: CDR1 SGHRS, CDR2 YFSETQ. V was pared by 2 bases and J by 0 bases, with 9 bases between. Study results and caveats: Tumor T-cell fraction and clonality correlated with PD-L1 and CD8+ counts.

Treatment here: randomized to nivolumab then ipilimumab (arm A) or the reverse (arm B). The protocol was immunoSEQ multiplex PCR, while the TCRdb copy is restricted to in-frame clones and leaves out a portion. This repertoire shows approximately 2,000 clones, around 23% found once; its top ten account for 10% to 15%. This specimen was tumor tissue (inferred from file names), taken from a patient given nivolumab and ipilimumab in sequence. The V gene is TRBV5-1, the J gene TRBJ2-1; D is undetermined. This receptor was obtained from a human donor with melanoma. Here the CDR3 DNA reads TGCGCCAGCAGCTTTGAACGGATCTCCTACAATGAGCAGTTCTTC. It codes for CASSFERISYNEQFF.